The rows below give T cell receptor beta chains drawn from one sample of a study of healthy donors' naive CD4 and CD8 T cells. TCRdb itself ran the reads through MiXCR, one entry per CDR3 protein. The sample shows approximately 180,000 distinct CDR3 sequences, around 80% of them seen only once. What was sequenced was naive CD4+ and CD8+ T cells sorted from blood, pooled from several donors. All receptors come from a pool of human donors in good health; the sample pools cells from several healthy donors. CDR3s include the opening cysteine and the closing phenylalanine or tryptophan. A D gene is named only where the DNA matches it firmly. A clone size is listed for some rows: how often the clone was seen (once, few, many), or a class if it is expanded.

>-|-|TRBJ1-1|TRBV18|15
CASSPGQSRGTEAFF
TGTGCCAGCTCACCAGGACAGTCCAGGGGCACTGAAGCTTTCTTT
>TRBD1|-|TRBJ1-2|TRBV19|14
CASKAGQGNYGYTF
TGTGCCAGTAAAGCGGGACAGGGGAACTATGGCTACACCTTC
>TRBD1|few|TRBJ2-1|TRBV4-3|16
CASSQHPGQGENEQFF
TGCGCCAGCAGCCAGCACCCGGGACAGGGCGAAAATGAGCAGTTCTTC
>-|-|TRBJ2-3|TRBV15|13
CATVAVSTDTQYF
TGTGCCACCGTTGCTGTAAGCACAGATACGCAGTATTTT
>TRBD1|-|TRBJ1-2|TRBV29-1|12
CSGTGRNYGYTF
TGCAGCGGGACAGGGCGGAACTATGGCTACACCTTC
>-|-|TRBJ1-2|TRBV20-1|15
CSARDRDSPHYGYTF
TGCAGTGCTAGAGATCGAGACAGCCCCCACTATGGCTACACCTTC
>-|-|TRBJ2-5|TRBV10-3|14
CAISESAVQETQYF
TGTGCCATCAGTGAGTCAGCAGTCCAAGAGACCCAGTACTTC
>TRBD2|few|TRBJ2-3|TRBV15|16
CATSRGRTSGTDTQYF
TGTGCCACCAGCAGAGGCCGAACTAGCGGCACAGATACGCAGTATTTT
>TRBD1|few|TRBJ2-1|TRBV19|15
CASSIDGTGDGRKFF
TGTGCCAGTAGTATAGATGGGACAGGGGACGGGAGAAAGTTCTTC
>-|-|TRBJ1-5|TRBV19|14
CASSIWGSNQPQHF
TGTGCCAGTAGTATATGGGGGAGCAATCAGCCCCAGCATTTT
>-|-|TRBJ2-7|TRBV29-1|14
CSVVNGRTSYEQYF
TGCAGCGTTGTTAATGGGAGGACCTCCTACGAGCAGTACTTC
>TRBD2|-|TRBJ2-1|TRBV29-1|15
CSANDGLAGINEQFF
TGCAGCGCCAACGACGGACTAGCGGGCATCAATGAGCAGTTCTTC
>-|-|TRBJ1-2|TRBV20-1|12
CSARQANYGYTF
TGCAGTGCCCGACAGGCCAACTATGGCTACACCTTC
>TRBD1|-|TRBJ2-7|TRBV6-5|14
CASSLGQEPYEQYF
TGTGCCAGCAGTTTAGGACAGGAACCCTACGAGCAGTACTTC
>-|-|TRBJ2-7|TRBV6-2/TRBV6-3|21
CASRQSSTRRGHAESSYEQYF
TGTGCCAGCAGGCAATCCTCCACACGAAGGGGTCACGCTGAATCGTCCTACGAGCAGTACTTC
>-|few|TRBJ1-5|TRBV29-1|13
CSVVAAHNQPQHF
TGCAGCGTTGTTGCAGCCCACAATCAGCCCCAGCATTTT
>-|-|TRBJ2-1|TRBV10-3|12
CAISGVYNEQFF
TGTGCCATCAGTGGGGTGTACAATGAGCAGTTCTTC
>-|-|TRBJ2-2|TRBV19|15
CASSPGQANTGELFF
TGTGCCAGTAGTCCCGGACAAGCGAACACCGGGGAGCTGTTTTTT
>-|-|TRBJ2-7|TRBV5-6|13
CASSAGNAYEQYF
TGTGCCAGCAGCGCCGGGAACGCCTACGAGCAGTACTTC
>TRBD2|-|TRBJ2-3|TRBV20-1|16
CSATHYSGTSTDTQYF
TGCAGTGCTACCCACTATAGCGGGACTAGCACAGATACGCAGTATTTT
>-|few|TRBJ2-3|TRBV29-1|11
CSVDRADTQYF
TGCAGCGTTGACCGGGCAGATACGCAGTATTTT
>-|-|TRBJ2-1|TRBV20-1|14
CSADTKRSHNEQFF
TGCAGTGCTGATACCAAAAGGTCCCACAATGAGCAGTTCTTC
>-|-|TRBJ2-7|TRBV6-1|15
CASSDPGRPSYEQYF
TGTGCCAGCAGTGATCCAGGGAGACCATCCTACGAGCAGTACTTC
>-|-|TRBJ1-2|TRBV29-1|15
CSVEDDVGAVYGYTF
TGCAGCGTTGAAGACGACGTCGGGGCGGTCTATGGCTACACCTTC
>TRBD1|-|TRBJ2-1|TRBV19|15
CASSIDRGRGNEQFF
TGTGCCAGTAGTATCGACAGGGGGCGAGGGAATGAGCAGTTCTTC
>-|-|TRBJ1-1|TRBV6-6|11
CASRGPYGAFF
TGTGCCAGCAGGGGGCCATATGGAGCTTTCTTT
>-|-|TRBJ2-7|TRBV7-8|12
CASSLDSNEQYF
TGTGCCAGCAGCTTAGACAGTAACGAGCAGTACTTC
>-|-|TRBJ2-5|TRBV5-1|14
CASSSFTGAETQYF
TGCGCCAGCAGCTCCTTCACCGGTGCGGAGACCCAGTACTTC